The 4 T cell receptor beta chains presented below share a single source sample, sequenced in a study of blood T cell repertoires in COVID-19. The assay was immunoSEQ multiplex PCR, and TCRdb's table has in-frame clones only and misses some. Of 140,000 to 150,000 clones in the sample, under 90% are singletons; the top ten hold 30% to 45%. Sequenced: peripheral blood. These receptor sequences come from a human donor in a cohort sampled during active COVID-19.

The rearrangement uses TRBV10-3 and TRBJ2-7; a possible D gene is TRBD1 (6 bases). V dropped 0 bases and J dropped 3 bases, with 15 bases sitting between them. Germline V CDR1 and CDR2: ENHRY, SYGVKD. The length of the CDR3 is 16 residues. CDR3: CAISESGLQGGYEQYF. CDR3 nucleotides: TGTGCCATCAGTGAGTCGGGGCTGCAAGGGGGCTACGAGCAGTACTTC.

The J gene is TRBJ1-2, the V gene TRBV5-6; TRBD1 aligns across 8 bases. CDR3 size: 13 residues. Germline V gives CDR1 SGHDT, CDR2 YYEEEE. V shed 2 bases, J shed 7 bases, and the junction held 4 bases outside the gene matches. CDR3 amino acids: CASSFGQGPGYTF. The CDR3 DNA follows: TGTGCCAGCAGCTTTGGACAGGGCCCTGGCTACACCTTC.

This chain links TRBV7-9 with TRBJ1-2; tentatively, D is TRBD1 (5 bases). The CDR3 is 14 amino acids. V lost 3 bases to trimming and J lost 3 bases, with 11 bases between them. The germline CDR1 and CDR2 sequences are SEHNR and FQNEAQ (reference sequence). CDR3 protein: CASSLRTPYYGYTF. In nucleotides, the CDR3 is TGTGCCAGCAGCTTGAGGACACCTTACTATGGCTACACCTTC. Full variable domain (remainder filled in from reference TRBV7-9 and TRBJ1-2): DTGVSQNPRHKITKRGQNVTFRCDPISEHNRLYWYRQTLGQGPEFLTYFQNEAQLEKSRLLSDRFSAERPKGSFSTLEIQRTEQGDSAMYLCASSLRTPYYGYTFGSGTRLTVV.

The chain carries TRBV28 and TRBJ2-1; 8 bases are a match to TRBD2. This CDR3 is built from 11 residues. Germline V gives CDR1 MDHEN, CDR2 SYDVKM. The junction had 5 bases not matched to a gene; V was cut back by 3 bases and J by 16 bases. The CDR3 here is CASSFGTSLFF. The CDR3 coding sequence is TGTGCCAGCAGTTTTGGGACTAGTCTCTTCTTC.